One T cell receptor (beta chain) is described in this entry. Its cognate antigen is unknown. The data belong to a study of beta chain features in type 1 diabetes. Notes on the study in general: Naive, central memory and Treg TCRB repertoires seemed to resemble each other more closely in patients than they did in healthy donors.

The CDR3 is 17 residues long. CDR1 and CDR2 from the germline V gene are SGDLS and YYNGEE. Trimming removed 2 bases from V and 1 base from J; junction bases left unmatched: 9. Expressed TCRB transcripts were sequenced because the isolated RNA had all been reverse transcribed beforehand. Here immunoSEQ multiplex PCR was the method, and the copy in TCRdb shows in-frame clones only, minus some. The table has fewer than 250,000 clones, 68% seen once. The clonotype was recovered from a man aged 30-40 years in good health. Sequencing was done on a sample of naive CD4+ T cells from blood. The chain carries TRBV9 and TRBJ2-1; 7 nucleotides agree with TRBD2. The CDR3 sequence: CASSVGQGGRSYNEQFF. The DNA of the CDR3 is TGTGCCAGCAGCGTTGGGCAGGGCGGGAGATCCTACAATGAGCAGTTCTTC.